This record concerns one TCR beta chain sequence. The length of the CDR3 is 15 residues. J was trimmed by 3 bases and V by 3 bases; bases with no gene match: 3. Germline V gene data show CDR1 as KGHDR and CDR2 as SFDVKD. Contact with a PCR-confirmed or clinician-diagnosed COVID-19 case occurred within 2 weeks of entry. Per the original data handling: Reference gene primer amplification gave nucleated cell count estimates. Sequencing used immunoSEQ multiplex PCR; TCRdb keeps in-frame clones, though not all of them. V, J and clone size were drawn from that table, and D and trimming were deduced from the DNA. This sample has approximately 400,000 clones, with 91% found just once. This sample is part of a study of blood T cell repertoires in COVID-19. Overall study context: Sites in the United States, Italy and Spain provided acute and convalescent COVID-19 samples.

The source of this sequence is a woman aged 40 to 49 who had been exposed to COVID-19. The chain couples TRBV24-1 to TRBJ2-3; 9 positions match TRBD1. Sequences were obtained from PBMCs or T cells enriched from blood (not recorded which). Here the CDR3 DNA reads TGTGCCACCAGTGATCAGGGACAGGGAACAGATACGCAGTATTTT. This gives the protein CATSDQGQGTDTQYF.